Sequencing of this TCR beta chain was carried out in a study of pediatric ulcerative colitis. General study findings and limits: Rectal repertoires separated controls, mild-moderate and acute severe colitis.

Losses at the gene ends were 6 bases for V and 0 bases for J; bases not matched to a gene: 10. In germline, CDR1 is SEHNR, CDR2 FQNEAQ (reference sequence). There are 18 residues in the CDR3. Concerning this clone: The target antigen is unknown.

Profiled with immunoSEQ multiplex PCR; TCRdb holds only in-frame clones, not every one. The table lists some 57,000 clones, 87% of them singletons. The receptor was derived from a boy aged 10-17 years who was a control in a study of pediatric ulcerative colitis. The sample comprised blood. The rearrangement links TRBV7-9 to TRBJ2-6; 8 bases match TRBD1. The CDR3 DNA is TGTGCCAGCAGTTATATAGGGACAGGCTTCTCTGGGGCCAACGTCCTGACTTTC. It codes for CASSYIGTGFSGANVLTF.